The clone carrying this TCR beta chain is a singleton in its sample. Its antigen is still unknown. This record belongs to a study of OX40 agonist ivuxolimab in advanced cancers. Study context: Patients were infused with ivuxolimab every 2 weeks at 0.01 to 10 mg/kg. General study points: Researchers report that CD8+ T cells had, on average, more expanded clones than CD4+.

Generated by immunoSEQ multiplex PCR, the TCRdb table keeps only in-frame clones and is missing some. Here the sample spans under 15,000 clones, roughly 87% being singletons. V was pared by 0 bases and J by 4 bases, with 12 bases between. Germline V gene lookup returns CDR1 LGHNA and CDR2 YSLEER. The length of the CDR3 is 15 residues. V gene TRBV4-3 combines with J gene TRBJ1-1; D uncertain. The source is an adult with an advanced solid tumor such as melanoma, head and neck, liver or kidney cancer. The sequences come from CD4+ or CD8+ T cells sorted from blood, collected in a trial of the OX40 agonist ivuxolimab. The CDR3 sequence is CASSQEGAGSTEAFF. In nucleotides, the CDR3 is TGCGCCAGCAGCCAAGAGGGAGCAGGCTCCACTGAAGCTTTCTTT.